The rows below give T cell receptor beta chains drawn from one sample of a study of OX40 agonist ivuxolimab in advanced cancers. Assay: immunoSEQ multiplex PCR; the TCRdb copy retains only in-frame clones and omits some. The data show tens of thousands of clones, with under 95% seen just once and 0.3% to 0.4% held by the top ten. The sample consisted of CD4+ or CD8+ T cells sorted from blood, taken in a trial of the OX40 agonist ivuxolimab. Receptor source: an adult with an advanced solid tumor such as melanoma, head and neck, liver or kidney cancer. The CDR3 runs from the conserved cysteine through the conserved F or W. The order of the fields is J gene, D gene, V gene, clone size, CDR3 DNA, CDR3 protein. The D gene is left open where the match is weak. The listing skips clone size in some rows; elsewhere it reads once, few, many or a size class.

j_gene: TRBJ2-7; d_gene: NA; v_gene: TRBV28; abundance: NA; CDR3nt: TGTGCCAGCAGTTTCGGGGGACTCCTATACGAGCAGTACTTC; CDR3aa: CASSFGGLLYEQYF
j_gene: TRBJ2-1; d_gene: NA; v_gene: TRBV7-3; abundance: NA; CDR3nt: TGTGCCAGCAGCTTACAGTCCCTGCCGTTATATGAGCAGTTCTTC; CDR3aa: CASSLQSLPLYEQFF
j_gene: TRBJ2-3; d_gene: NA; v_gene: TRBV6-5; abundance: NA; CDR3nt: TGTGCCAGCAGTTACTTCCGCACAGATACGCAGTATTTT; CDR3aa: CASSYFRTDTQYF
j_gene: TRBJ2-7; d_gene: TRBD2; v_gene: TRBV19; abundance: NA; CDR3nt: TGTGCCAGTAGCGATACTAGCGGGAGTGGCGAGCAGTACTTC; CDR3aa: CASSDTSGSGEQYF
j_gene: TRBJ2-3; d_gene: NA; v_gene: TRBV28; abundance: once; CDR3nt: TGTGCCAGCAGTTTGCGCCCAATCGCCGGAGATACGCAGTATTTT; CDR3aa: CASSLRPIAGDTQYF
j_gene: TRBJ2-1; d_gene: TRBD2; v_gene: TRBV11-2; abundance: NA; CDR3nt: TGTGCCAGCAGAGCGGCCGGGACTAGCGGTTCAGGGGAGCAGTTCTTC; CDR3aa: CASRAAGTSGSGEQFF
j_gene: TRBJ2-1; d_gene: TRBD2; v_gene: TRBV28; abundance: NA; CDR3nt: TGTGCCAGCAGTAGTTTTTGGGGGACTAGCGGGAGAAGATACAATGAGCAGTTCTTC; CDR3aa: CASSSFWGTSGRRYNEQFF
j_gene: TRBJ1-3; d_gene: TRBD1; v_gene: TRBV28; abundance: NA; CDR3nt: TGTGCCAGCAGTTTGGACGGGACAGCCTCTGGAAACACCATATATTTT; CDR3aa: CASSLDGTASGNTIYF
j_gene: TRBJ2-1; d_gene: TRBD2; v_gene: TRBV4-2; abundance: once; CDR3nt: TGTGCCAGCAGCCAAGTTATGGGACTAGCGGGAAAAAACAATGAGCAGTTCTTC; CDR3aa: CASSQVMGLAGKNNEQFF
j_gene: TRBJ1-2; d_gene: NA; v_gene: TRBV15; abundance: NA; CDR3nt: TGTGCCACCAGCAGAGACAGCTATGGCTACACCTTC; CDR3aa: CATSRDSYGYTF
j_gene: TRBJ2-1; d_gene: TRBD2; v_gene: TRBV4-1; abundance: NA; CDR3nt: TGCGCCAGCAGCCGGATACCTACTAGCGGGAGGACCGGTAACTCCTACAATGAGCAGTTCTTC; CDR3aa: CASSRIPTSGRTGNSYNEQFF